Listed here is a single T cell receptor beta chain. Its cognate antigen is unknown. This CDR3 is built from 15 residues. V lost 5 bases and J 5 bases, leaving 18 bases between the germline ends. Germline CDR1 and CDR2: LNHDA and SQIVND (reference sequence). Separation from the roughly 700-subject first cohort characterized the roughly 110-subject validation cohort, to which the donors belonged. This record belongs to a study of cytomegalovirus exposure and HLA in healthy donors. Study results and limitations: Subsequent analysis of the 120 or so validation repertoires found a tendency for first-cohort TCR clusters to co-occur. The study designated 160 or so TCR beta chains cytomegalovirus-associated.

Only in-frame clones appear in the TCRdb table, and some are missing; sequencing was by immunoSEQ multiplex PCR. Here the sample spans 120,000 to 150,000 clones, 70% to 90% being singletons. This sequence originates from a man between 18 and 29 years old in good health and CMV-seronegative. This chain connects TRBV19 to TRBJ2-5; a weak D match, TRBD1 (6 bases). What was sequenced was PBMCs. Here the CDR3 reads CASSLRQDWGETQYF. The CDR3 DNA reads as TGTGCCAGTAGTCTCCGACAGGATTGGGGGGAGACCCAGTACTTC.